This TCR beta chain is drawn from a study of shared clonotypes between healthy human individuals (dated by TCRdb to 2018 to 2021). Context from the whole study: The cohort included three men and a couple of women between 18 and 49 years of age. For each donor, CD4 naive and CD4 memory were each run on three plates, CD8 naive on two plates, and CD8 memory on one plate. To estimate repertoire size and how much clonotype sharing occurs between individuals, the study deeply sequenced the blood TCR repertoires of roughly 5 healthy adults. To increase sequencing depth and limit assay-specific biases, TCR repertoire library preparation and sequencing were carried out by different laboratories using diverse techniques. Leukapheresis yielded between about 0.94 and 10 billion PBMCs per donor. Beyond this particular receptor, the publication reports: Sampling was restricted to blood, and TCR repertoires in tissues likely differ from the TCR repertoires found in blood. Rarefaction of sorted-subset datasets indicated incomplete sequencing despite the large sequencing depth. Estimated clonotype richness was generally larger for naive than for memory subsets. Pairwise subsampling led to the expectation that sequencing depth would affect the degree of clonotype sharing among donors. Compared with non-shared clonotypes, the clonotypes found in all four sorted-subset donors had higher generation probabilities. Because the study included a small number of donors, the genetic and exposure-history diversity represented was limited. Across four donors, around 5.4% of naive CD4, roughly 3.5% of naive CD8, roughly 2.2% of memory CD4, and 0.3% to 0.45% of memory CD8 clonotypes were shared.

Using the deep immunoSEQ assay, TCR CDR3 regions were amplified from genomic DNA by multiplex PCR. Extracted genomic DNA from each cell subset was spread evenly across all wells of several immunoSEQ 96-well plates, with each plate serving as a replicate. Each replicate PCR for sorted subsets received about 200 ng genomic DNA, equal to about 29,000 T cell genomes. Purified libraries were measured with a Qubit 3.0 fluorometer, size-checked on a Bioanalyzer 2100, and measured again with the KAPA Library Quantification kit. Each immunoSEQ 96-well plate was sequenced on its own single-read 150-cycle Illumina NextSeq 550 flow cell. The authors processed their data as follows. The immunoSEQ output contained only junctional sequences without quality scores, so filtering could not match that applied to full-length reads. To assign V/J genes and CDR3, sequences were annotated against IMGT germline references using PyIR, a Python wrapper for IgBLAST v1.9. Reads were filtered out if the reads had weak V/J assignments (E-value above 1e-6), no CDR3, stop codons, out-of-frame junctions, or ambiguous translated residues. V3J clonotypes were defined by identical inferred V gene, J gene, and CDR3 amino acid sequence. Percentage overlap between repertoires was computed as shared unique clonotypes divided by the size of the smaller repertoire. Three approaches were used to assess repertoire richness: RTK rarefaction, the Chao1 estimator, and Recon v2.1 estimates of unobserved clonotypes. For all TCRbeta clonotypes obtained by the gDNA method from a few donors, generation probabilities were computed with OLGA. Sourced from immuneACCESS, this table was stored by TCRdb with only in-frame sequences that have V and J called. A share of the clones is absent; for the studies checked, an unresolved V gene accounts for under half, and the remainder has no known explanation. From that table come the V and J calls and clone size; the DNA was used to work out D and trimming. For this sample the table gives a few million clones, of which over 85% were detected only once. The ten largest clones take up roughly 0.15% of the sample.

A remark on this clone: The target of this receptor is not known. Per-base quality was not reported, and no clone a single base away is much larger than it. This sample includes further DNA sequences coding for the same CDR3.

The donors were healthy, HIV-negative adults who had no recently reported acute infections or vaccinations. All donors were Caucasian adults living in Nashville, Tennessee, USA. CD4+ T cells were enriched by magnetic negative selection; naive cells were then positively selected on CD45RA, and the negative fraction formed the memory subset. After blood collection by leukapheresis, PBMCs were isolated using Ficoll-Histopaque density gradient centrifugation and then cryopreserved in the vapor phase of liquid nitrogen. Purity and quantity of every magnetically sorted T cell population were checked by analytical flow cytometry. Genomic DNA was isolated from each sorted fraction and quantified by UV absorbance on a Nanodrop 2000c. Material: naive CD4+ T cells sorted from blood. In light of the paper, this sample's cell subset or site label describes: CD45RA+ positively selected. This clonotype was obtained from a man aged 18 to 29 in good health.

The nucleotides read TGTGCCATCAGTGGTCGGGGAGGAGAGACCCAGTACTTC. Its amino acids are CAISGRGGETQYF. The chain joins TRBV10-3 to TRBJ2-5; 6 matching bases give a weak D call of TRBD2. Between the V and J ends, shortened by 4 bases and 4 bases respectively, the junction contains 10 bases. The cysteine opens and the phenylalanine closes a CDR3 of 13 amino acids. This entry keeps only the CDR3 DNA: 39 bases, framed from base 1. CDR1 and CDR2 are read off the germline V gene as ENHRY and SYGVKD.